The TCR beta chain under discussion was sequenced for a study of regulatory T cells in long-lasting Graves disease (dated by TCRdb to the early 2020s). Describing the broader study: Persistent Graves' disease meant more than 5 years of antithyroid drug treatment with TSH receptor autoantibodies that stayed positive. This study used TCR sequencing and RNA sequencing of peripheral blood to compare persistent Graves' disease patients against newly diagnosed Graves' disease patients. The study took place in China and was registered as a clinical trial. A total of roughly 33 samples underwent TCR sequencing: about 13 from persistent and roughly 20 from newly diagnosed Graves' disease patients. Persistent Graves' disease patients in the clinical cohort had taken antithyroid drugs for roughly ten years on average. What the research found in general, with its limitations: Preferential use of TRBV28, TRBJ1-2 and TRBJ2-5 was observed in persistent disease, whereas TRBV20-1 and TRBJ2-1 were favored in newly diagnosed disease. As a limitation, the authors acknowledged that the small sample size may reduce accuracy. Sequencing and analysis were limited to the TCR beta chain. Compared with newly diagnosed patients, patients with persistent Graves' disease had lower TCR Shannon entropy and fewer highly expanded clones, which suggests clonal expansion. Patients with persistent disease shared more public clonotypes (fewer than 3,000) than newly diagnosed patients did (around 930). Because the primary lesion, thyroid tissue, could not be accessed, the study looked at peripheral blood alone.

The time point label for this specimen denotes: persistent/refractory GD, antithyroid drugs over 5 years with positive TRAb. RNA was extracted from PBMCs in TRIzol for both TCR sequencing and RNA sequencing. The diagnosis of Graves' disease was made according to American Thyroid Association guidelines. Patients were recruited from an endocrinology department in Xi'an, China. Each patient gave 9 to 10 milliliters of peripheral blood, collected in an EDTA anticoagulant tube. Ficoll Paque Plus density gradient separation was used to isolate PBMCs, and no further T cell sorting was performed. An Agilent 2100 Bioanalyzer and agarose gel were used to check RNA quality, and a NanoDrop 2000 was used to measure RNA concentration. Taken from the germline V gene, the CDR1 and CDR2 loops are SGHRS and YFSETQ. The CDR3 runs 14 residues from the cysteine to the phenylalanine. The read is trimmed to its CDR3 DNA, 42 bases read in frame from base 1. The V and J ends are trimmed by 0 bases and 6 bases, leaving 10 bases between them.

Concerning this clonotype itself: No cognate antigen has been identified for it. No base qualities exist here, and no much larger clone lies one base off it.

Library preparation was by multiplex PCR. Sequencing took place on an Illumina HiSeq 4000. CDR3 regions were amplified by Arm-PCR with iRepertoire HTBI primers to construct TCR beta libraries. Gel purification was performed on PCR products prior to sequencing. In the source study's methods: Gene usage analysis of CDR3 amino acid clonotypes used the 62 TRBV and fewer than 15 TRBJ segments found across samples. COPE and FqMerger were used to merge filtered high-quality paired reads into contigs. BLAST was used to align contigs to IMGT TRBV, TRBD and TRBJ reference genes, with CDR3 defined following IMGT. Highly expanded clones were defined as clonotypes with a frequency above 0.1%. Shannon entropy served as the measure of repertoire diversity, while the Gini coefficient captured V-J evenness. Clonotypes shared by more than one individual were considered public. The public reads were run again by TCRdb, first through fastp at Q25 and then through MiXCR, and only productive beta chains were kept. CDR3 protein duplicates are merged, each entry listing the most common genes and DNA. TCRdb, not the authors, supplied the V and J calls. Recorded for this sample are some 370,000 distinct CDR3 sequences; 20% of them occurred a single time. The leading ten clones occupy about 20% of the sample.

This receptor chain uses TRBV5-1 and TRBJ1-5; D gene: possibly TRBD1, on 5 matching bases. The sequence derives from a female donor with Graves disease. This sample comprised peripheral blood mononuclear cells (PBMCs), obtained when the disease was refractory, from a patient treated with antithyroid drugs. The CDR3 region: CASSLGGKSQPQHF. The DNA is TGCGCCAGCAGCTTGGGGGGGAAGAGTCAGCCCCAGCATTTT.